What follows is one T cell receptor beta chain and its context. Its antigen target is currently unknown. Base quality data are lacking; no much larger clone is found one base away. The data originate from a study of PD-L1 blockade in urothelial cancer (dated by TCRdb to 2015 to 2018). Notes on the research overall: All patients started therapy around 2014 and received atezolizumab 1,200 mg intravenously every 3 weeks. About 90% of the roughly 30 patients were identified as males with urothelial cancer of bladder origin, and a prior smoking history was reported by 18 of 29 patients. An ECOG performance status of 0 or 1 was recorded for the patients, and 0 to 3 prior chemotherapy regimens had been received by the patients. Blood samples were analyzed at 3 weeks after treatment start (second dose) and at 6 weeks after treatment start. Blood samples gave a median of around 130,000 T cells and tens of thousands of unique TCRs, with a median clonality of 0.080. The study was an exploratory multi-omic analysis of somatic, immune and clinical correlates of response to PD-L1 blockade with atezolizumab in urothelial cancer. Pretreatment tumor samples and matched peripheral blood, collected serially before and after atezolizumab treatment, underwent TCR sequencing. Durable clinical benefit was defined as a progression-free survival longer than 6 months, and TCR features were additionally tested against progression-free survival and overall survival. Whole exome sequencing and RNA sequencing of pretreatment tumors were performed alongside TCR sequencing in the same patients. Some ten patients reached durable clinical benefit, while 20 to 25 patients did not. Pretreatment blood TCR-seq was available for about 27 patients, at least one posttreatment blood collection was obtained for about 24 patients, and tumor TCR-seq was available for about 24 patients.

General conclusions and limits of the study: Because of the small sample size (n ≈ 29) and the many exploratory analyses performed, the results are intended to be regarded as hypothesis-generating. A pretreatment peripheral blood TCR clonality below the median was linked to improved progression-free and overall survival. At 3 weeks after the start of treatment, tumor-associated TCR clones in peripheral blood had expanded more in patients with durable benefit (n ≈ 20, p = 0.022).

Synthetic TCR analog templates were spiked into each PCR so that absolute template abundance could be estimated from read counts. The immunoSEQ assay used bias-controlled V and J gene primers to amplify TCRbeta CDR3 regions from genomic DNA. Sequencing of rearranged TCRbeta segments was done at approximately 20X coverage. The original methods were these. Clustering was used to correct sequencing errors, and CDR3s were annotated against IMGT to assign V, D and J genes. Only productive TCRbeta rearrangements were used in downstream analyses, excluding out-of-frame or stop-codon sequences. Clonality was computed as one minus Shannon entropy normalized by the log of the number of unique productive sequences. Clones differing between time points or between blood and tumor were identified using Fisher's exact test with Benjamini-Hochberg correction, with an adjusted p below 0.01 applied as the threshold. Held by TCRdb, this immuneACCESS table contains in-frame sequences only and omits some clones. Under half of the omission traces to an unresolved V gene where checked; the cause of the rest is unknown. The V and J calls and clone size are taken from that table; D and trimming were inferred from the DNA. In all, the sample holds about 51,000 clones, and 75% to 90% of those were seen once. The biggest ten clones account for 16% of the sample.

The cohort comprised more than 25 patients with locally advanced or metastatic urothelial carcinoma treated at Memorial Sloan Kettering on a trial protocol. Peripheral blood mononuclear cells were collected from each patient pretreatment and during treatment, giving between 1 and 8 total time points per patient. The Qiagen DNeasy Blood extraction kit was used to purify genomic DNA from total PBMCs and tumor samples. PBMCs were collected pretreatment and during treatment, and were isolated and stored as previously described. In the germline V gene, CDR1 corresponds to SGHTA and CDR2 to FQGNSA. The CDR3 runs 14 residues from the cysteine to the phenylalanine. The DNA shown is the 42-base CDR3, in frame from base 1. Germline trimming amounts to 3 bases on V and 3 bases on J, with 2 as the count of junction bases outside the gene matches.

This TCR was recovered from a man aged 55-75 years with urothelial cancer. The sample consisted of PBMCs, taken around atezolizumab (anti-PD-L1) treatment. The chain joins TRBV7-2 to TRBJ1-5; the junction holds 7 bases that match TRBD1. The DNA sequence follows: TGTGCCAGCAGCTTCACAGGGGCCAATCAGCCCCAGCATTTT. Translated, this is CASSFTGANQPQHF.